This is a list of T cell receptor beta chains from one sample in a study of shared clonotypes between healthy human individuals. The data were produced by immunoSEQ multiplex PCR, yet TCRdb's version contains in-frame clones alone and is incomplete. The sample lists about 2.1 million clones; about 93% were seen once. The sequenced sample consisted of naive CD8+ T cells from PBMCs. The receptors come from a man aged 18-30 years in good health. Some clones in this sample may be carry-over from other donors' samples. CDR3s include the opening cysteine and the closing phenylalanine or tryptophan. The D gene is left open where the match is weak.

v_gene	j_gene	d_gene	len	CDR3aa
TRBV28	TRBJ1-1	NA	14	CASSFGPMNTEAFF
TRBV29-1	TRBJ2-1	NA	12	CSVGLRYNEQFF
TRBV28	TRBJ2-3	NA	16	CASSLPGARSPDTQYF
TRBV15	TRBJ2-5	TRBD2	16	CATSPSVIAGVETQYF
TRBV12-2	TRBJ1-4	NA	11	CASRQWWKLFF
TRBV19	TRBJ1-1	NA	14	CASSARTVNTEAFF
TRBV9	TRBJ1-2	NA	15	CASSVGVSSNYGYTF
TRBV28	TRBJ2-4	TRBD1	15	CASSYDTTGASIQYF
TRBV7-9	TRBJ2-1	NA	15	CASSLVGRGGDEQFF
TRBV9	TRBJ2-7	NA	14	CASSVSGRAYEQYF